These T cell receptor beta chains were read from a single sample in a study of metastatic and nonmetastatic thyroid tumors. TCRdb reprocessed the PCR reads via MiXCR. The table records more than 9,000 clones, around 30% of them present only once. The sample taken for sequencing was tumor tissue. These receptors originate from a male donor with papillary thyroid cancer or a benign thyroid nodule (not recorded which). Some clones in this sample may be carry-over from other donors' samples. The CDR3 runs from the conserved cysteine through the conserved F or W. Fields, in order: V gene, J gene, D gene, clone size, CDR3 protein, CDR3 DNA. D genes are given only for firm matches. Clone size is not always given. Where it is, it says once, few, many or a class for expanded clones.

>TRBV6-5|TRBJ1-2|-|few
CASSYGELYGYTF
TGTGCCAGCAGTTACGGTGAGCTCTATGGCTACACCTTC
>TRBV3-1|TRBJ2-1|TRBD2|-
CASSQEGLGTGEQFF
TGTGCCAGCAGCCAAGAGGGACTAGGGACGGGTGAGCAGTTCTTC
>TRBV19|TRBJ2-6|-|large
CASSINPRASGANVLTF
TGTGCCAGTAGTATCAACCCTAGGGCATCTGGGGCCAACGTCCTGACTTTC
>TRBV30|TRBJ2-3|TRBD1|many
CAWSRGQGPTDTQYF
TGTGCCTGGAGCCGCGGACAGGGTCCCACAGATACGCAGTATTTT
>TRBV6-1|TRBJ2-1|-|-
CASSTTGRDNEQFF
TGTGCCAGCAGTACTACGGGACGGGACAATGAGCAGTTCTTC
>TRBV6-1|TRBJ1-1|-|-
CASQGYTEAFF
TGTGCCAGTCAGGGGTACACTGAAGCTTTCTTT
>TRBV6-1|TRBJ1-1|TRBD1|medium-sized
CASRYHQGQHTEAFF
TGTGCCAGCAGGTACCACCAGGGACAGCACACTGAAGCTTTCTTT
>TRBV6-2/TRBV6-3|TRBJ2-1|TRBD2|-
CASSYSRGLAGDLNNEQFF
TGTGCCAGCAGTTACTCACGGGGACTAGCGGGAGACTTAAACAATGAGCAGTTCTTC
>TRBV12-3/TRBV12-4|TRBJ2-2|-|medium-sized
CASRSSWAGELFF
TGTGCCAGTCGCTCTAGTTGGGCCGGGGAGCTGTTTTTT
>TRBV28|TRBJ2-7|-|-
CASSFAAYEQYF
TGTGCCAGCAGTTTTGCGGCCTACGAGCAGTACTTC
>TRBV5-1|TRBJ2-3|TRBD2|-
CASRPVSGSRTDTQYF
TGCGCCAGCAGGCCAGTTAGCGGGAGCCGCACAGATACGCAGTATTTT